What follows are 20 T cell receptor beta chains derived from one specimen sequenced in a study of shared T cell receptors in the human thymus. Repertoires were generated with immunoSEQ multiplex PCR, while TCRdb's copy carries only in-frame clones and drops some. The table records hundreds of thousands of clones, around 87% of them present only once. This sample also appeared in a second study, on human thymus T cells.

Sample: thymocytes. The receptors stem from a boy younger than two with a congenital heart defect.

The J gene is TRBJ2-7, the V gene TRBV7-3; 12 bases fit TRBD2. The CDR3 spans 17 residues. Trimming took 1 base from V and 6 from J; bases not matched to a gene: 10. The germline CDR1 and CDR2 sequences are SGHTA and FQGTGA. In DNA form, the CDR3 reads TGTGCCAGCAGCTTAATACACCGGGGACTAGCGGGTTCCGAGCAGTACTTC. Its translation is CASSLIHRGLAGSEQYF. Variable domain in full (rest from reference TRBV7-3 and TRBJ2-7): GAGVSQTPSNKVTEKGKYVELRCDPISGHTALYWYRQSLGQGPEFLIYFQGTGAADDSGLPNDRFFAVRPEGSVSTLKIQRTERGDSAVYLCASSLIHRGLAGSEQYFGPGTRLTVT.

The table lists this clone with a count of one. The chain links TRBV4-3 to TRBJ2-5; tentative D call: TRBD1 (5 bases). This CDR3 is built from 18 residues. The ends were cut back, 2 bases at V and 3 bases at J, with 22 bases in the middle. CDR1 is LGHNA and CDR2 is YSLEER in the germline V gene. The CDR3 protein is CASSQRSRQGKGKETQYF. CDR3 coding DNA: TGCGCCAGCAGCCAAAGGTCCCGCCAGGGAAAGGGCAAAGAGACCCAGTACTTC.

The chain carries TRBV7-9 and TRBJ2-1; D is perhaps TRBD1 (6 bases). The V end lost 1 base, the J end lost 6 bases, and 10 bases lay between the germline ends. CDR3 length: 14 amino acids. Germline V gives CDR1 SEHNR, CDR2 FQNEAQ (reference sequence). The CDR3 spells CASSLGRQANEQFF. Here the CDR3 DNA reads TGTGCCAGCAGCTTAGGAAGACAGGCCAATGAGCAGTTCTTC.

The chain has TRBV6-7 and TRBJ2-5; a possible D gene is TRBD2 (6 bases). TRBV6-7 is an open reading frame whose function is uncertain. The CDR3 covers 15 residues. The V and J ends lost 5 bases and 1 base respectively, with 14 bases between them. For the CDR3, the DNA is TGTGCCAGCAGTCCCGACCGGGACTCCCAAGAGACCCAGTACTTC. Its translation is CASSPDRDSQETQYF.

The CDR3 DNA sequence: TGCGCCAGCAGCCAAGCCCTGGGACAGGGGGGCGGCTACACCTTC. Its translation is CASSQALGQGGGYTF. The V gene is TRBV4-1, the J gene TRBJ1-2, with 11 bases matching TRBD1. Germline V gives CDR1 MGHRA, CDR2 YSYEKL. Germline trimming cut 1 base from V and 8 bases from J; bases unmatched to any gene: 6. The CDR3 consists of 15 residues.

The CDR3 bases are TGTGCCAGCAGCTTGGCGGGAGTTCCCTACGAGCAGTACTTC. Encoded protein: CASSLAGVPYEQYF. This chain connects TRBV7-9 to TRBJ2-7, with 7 bases fitting TRBD2. CDR3 size: 14 residues. V dropped 3 bases and J dropped 2; count of bases not matched to a gene: 4. The V gene's germline CDR1 is SEHNR and CDR2 FQNEAQ (reference sequence).

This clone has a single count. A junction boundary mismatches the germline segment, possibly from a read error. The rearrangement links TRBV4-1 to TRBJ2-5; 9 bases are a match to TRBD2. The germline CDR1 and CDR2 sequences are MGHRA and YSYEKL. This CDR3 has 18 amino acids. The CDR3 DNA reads TGCGCCAGCGGCCAAGGGACTAGCCGAGAGCTGTACCAAGAGACCCAGTACTTC. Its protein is CASGQGTSRELYQETQYF.

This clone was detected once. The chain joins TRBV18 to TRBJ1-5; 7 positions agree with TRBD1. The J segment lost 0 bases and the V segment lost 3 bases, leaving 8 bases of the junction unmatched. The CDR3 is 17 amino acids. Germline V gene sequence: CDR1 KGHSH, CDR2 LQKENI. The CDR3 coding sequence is TGTGCCAGCTCACCGGTGACAGGGACCTATAGCAATCAGCCCCAGCATTTT. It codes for CASSPVTGTYSNQPQHF.

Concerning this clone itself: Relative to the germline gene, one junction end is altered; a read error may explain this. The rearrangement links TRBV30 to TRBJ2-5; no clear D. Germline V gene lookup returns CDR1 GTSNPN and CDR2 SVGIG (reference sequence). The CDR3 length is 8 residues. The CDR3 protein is CAWRLSNF. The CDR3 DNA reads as TGTGCCTGGAGGCTAAGCAACTTC.

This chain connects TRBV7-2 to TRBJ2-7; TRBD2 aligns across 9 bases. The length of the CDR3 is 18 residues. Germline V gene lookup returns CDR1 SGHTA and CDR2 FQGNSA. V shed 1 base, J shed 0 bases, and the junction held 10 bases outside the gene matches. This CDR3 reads CASSLGGEREDDSYEQYF. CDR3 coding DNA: TGTGCCAGCAGCTTAGGGGGAGAGCGGGAGGATGACTCCTACGAGCAGTACTTC.

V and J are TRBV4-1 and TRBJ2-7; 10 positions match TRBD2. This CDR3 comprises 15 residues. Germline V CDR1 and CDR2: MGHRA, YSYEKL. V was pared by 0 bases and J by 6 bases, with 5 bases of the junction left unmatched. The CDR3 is CASSQDSGRACEQYF. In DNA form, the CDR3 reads TGCGCCAGCAGCCAAGACAGCGGGAGGGCGTGCGAGCAGTACTTC.

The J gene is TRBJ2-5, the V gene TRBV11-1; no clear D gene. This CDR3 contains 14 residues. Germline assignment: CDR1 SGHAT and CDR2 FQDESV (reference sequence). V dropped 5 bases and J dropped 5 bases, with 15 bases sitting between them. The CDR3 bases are TGTGCCAGCAGCGGTCTGACTGGTACTGAGACCCAGTACTTC. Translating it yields CASSGLTGTETQYF.

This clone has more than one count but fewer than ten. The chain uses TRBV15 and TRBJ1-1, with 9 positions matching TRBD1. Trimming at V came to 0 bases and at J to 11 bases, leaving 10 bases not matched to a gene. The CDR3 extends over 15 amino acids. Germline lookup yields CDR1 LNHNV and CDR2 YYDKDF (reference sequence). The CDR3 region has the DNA TGTGCCACCAGCAGAGAGGGGACAGGGACCTCCCTGGCTTTCTTT. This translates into CATSREGTGTSLAFF.

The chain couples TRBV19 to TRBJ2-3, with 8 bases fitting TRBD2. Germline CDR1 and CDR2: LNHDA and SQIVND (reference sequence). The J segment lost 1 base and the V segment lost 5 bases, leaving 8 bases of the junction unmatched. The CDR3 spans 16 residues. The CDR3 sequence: CASSPHETSGTDTQYF. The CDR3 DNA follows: TGTGCCAGTAGTCCCCATGAGACTAGCGGCACAGATACGCAGTATTTT.

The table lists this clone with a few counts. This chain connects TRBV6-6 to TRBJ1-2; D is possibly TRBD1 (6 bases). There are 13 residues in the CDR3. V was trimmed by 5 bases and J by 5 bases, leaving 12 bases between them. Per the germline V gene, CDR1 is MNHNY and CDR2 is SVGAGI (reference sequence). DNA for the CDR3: TGTGCCAGCAGTGTAGACAGGACTTATGGCTACACCTTC. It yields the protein CASSVDRTYGYTF.

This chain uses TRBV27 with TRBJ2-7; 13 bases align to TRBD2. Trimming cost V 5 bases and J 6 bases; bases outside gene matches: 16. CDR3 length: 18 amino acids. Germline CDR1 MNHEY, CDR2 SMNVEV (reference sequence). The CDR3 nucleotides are TGTGCCAGCAGTCCCAGCGGGCTACTAGCGGGAGGGCCATGCGAGCAGTACTTC. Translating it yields CASSPSGLLAGGPCEQYF.

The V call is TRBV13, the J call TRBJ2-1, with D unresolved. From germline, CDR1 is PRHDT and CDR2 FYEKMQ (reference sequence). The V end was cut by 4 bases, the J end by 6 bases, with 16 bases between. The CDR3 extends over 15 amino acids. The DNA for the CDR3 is TGTGCCAGCAGCTCCAGGTTTCTTGCCGGCAATGAGCAGTTCTTC. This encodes CASSSRFLAGNEQFF. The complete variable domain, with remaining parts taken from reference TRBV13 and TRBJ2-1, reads AAGVIQSPRHLIKEKRETATLKCYPIPRHDTVYWYQQGPGQDPQFLISFYEKMQSDKGSIPDRFSAQQFSDYHSELNMSSLELGDSALYFCASSSRFLAGNEQFFGPGTRLTVL.

CDR3 DNA sequence: TGTGCCAGCAGTCCCGAGGGTAGCGGGAACGAGACCCAGTACTTC. It specifies CASSPEGSGNETQYF. The chain couples TRBV28 to TRBJ2-5, with 8 bases aligning to TRBD2. V gave up 5 bases and J gave up 5 bases; unmatched junction bases: 10. Germline V gene sequence: CDR1 MDHEN, CDR2 SYDVKM. The CDR3 consists of 15 residues.

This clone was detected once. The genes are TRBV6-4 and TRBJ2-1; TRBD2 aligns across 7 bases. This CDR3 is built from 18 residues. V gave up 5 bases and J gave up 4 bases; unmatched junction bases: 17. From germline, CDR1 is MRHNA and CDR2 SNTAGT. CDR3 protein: CASSPSQRTSGEYNEQFF. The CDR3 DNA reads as TGTGCCAGCAGTCCCTCGCAACGGACTAGTGGGGAGTACAATGAGCAGTTCTTC.

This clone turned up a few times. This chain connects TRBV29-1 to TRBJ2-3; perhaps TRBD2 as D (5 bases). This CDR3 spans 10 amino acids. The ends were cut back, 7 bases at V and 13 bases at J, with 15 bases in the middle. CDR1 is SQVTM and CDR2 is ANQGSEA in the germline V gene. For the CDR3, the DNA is TGCAGCGGGAGGAACACCTCGGAGTATTTT. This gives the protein CSGRNTSEYF.